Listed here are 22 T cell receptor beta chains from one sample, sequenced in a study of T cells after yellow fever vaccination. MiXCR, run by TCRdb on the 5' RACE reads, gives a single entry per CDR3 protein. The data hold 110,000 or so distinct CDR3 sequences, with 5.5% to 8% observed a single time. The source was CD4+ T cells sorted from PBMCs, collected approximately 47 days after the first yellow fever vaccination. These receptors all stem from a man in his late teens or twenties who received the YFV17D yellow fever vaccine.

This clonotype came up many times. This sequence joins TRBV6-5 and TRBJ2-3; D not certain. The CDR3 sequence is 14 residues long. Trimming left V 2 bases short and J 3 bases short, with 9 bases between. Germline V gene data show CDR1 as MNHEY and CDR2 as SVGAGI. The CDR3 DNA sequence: TGTGCCAGCAGTTACAAACAGTTGACAGATACGCAGTATTTT. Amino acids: CASSYKQLTDTQYF.

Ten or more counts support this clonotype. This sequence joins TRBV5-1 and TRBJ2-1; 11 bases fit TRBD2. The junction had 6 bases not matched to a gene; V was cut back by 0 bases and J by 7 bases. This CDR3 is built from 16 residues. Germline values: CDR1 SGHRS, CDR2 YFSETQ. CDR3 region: CASSLAVTSGANEQFF. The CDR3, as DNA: TGCGCCAGCAGCTTGGCCGTGACTAGCGGGGCGAATGAGCAGTTCTTC.

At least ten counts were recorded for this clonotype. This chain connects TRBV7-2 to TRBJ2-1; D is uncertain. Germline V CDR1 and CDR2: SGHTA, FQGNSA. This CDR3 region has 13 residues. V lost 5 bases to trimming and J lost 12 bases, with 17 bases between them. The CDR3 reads CASSPRNSGRQFF. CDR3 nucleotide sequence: TGTGCCAGCAGCCCCCGCAACTCGGGTCGGCAGTTCTTC.

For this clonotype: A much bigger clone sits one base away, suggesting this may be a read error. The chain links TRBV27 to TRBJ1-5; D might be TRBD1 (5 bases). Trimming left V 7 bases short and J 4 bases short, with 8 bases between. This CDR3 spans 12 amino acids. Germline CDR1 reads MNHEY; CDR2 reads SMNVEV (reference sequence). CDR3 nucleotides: TGTGCCAGCAAGGGGTATAATCAGCCCCAGCATTTT. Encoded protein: CASKGYNQPQHF.

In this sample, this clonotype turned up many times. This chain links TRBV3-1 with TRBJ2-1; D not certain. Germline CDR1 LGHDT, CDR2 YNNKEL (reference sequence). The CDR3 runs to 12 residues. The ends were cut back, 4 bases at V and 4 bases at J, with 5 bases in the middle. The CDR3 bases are TGTGCCAGCAGCCTTAGGTACAATGAGCAGTTCTTC. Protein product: CASSLRYNEQFF.

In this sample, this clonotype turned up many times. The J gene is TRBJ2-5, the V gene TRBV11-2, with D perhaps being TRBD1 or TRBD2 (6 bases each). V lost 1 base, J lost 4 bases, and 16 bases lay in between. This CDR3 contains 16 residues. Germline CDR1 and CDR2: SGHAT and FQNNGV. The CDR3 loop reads CASSLAGTSGAETQYF. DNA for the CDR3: TGTGCCAGCAGCTTAGCCGGGACTTCAGGGGCAGAGACCCAGTACTTC.

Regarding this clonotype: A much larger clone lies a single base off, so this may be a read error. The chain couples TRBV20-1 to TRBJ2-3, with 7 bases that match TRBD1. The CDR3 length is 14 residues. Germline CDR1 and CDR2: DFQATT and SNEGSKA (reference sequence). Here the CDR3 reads CSAKQGFGTDAQYF. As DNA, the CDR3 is TGCAGTGCTAAACAGGGGTTCGGCACAGATGCGCAGTATTTT.

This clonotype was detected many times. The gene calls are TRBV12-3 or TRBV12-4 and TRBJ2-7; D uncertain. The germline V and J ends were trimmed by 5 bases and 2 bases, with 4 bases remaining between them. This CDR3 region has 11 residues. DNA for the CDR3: TGTGCCAGCAGTAGGACCTACGAGCAGTACTTC. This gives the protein CASSRTYEQYF.

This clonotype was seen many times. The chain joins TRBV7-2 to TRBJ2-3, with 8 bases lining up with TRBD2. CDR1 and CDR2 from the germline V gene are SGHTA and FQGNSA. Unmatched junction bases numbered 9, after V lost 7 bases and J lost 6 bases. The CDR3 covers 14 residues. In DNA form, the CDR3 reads TGTGCCAGCAAAAGGCGGGGGGCGGGGGATACGCAGTATTTT. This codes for CASKRRGAGDTQYF.

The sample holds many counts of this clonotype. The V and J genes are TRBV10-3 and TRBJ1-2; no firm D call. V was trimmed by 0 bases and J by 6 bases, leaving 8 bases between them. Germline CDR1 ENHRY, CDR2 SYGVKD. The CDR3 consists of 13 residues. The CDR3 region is CAISESIEDGYTF. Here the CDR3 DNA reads TGTGCCATCAGTGAGTCGATAGAGGATGGCTACACCTTC.

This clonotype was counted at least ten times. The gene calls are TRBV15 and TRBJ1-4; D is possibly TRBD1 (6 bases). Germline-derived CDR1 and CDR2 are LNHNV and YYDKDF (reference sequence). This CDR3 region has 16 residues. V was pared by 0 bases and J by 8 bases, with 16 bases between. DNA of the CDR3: TGTGCCACCAGCAGAGACCAGGGGAATTATCAGGAAAAACTGTTTTTT. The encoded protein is CATSRDQGNYQEKLFF.

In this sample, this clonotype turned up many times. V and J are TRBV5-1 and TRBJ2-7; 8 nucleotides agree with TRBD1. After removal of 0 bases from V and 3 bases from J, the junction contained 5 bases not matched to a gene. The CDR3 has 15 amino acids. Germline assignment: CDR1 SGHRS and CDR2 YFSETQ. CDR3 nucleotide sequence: TGCGCCAGCAGCTTGGGGGGGACAGGCAACTACGAGCAGTACTTC. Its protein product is CASSLGGTGNYEQYF.

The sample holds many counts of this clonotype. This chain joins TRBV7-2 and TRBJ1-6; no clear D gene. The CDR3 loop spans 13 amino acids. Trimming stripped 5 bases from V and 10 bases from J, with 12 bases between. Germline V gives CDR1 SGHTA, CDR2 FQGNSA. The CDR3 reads CASSEYAGSPLHF. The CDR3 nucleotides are TGTGCCAGCAGCGAATATGCGGGCTCACCCCTCCACTTT.

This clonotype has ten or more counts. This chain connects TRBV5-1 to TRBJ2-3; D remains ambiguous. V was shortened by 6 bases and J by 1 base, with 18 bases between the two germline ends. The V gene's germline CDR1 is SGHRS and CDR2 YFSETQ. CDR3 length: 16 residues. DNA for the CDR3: TGCGCCAGCACCCTGGGTTCCATTGTGGGCACAGATACGCAGTATTTT. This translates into CASTLGSIVGTDTQYF.

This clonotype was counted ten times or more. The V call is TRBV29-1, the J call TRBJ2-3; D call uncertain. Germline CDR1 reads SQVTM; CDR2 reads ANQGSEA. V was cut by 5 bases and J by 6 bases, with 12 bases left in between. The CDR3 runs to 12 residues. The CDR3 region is CSVRQAGDTQYF. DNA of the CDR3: TGCAGCGTTCGGCAGGCCGGGGATACGCAGTATTTT.

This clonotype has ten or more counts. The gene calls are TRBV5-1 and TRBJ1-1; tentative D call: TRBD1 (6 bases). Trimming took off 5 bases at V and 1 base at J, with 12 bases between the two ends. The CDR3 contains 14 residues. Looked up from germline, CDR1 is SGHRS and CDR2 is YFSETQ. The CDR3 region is CASRAGHQNTEAFF. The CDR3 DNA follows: TGCGCCAGCAGGGCGGGACACCAGAACACTGAAGCTTTCTTT.

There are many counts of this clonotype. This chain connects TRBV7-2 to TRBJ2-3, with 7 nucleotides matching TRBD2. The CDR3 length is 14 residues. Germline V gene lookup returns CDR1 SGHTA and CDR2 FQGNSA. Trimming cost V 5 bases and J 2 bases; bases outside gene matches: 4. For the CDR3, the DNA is TGTGCCAGCAGCCAGAGACTAGCCACAGATACGCAGTATTTT. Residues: CASSQRLATDTQYF.

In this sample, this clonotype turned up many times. CDR3 sequence: CASSVGQTDEAFF. The CDR3 region has the DNA TGTGCCAGCAGTGTTGGGCAGACCGATGAAGCTTTCTTT. The chain combines TRBV6-1 with TRBJ1-1; D unresolved. Deletions cut 4 bases from V and 7 bases from J, with 13 bases between. The CDR3 covers 13 residues. Per the germline V gene, CDR1 is MNHNS and CDR2 is SASEGT.

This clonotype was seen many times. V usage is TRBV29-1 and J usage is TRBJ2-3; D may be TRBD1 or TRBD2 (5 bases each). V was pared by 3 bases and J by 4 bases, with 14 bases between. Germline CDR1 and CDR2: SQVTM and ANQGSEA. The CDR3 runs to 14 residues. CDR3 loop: CSVDPGTSSDTQYF. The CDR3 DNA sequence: TGCAGCGTTGATCCGGGGACCTCTTCAGATACGCAGTATTTT.

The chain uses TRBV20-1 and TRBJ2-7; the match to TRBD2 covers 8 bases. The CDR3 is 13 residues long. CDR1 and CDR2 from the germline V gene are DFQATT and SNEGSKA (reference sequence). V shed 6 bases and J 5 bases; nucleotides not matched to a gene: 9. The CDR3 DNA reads TGCAGTGCGCGAAAGGGACTAGTAAACGAGCAGTACTTC. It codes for CSARKGLVNEQYF.

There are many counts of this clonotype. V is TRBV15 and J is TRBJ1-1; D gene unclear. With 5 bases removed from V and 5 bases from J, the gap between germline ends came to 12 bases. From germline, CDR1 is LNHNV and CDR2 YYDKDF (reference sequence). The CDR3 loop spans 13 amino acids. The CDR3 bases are TGTGCCACCAGCCCCCGGGTGGGTACTGAAGCTTTCTTT. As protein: CATSPRVGTEAFF.

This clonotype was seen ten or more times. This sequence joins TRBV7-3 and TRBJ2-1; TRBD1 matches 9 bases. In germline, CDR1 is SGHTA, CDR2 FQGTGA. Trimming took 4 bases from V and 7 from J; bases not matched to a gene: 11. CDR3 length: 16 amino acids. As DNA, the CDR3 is TGTGCCAGCAGCTGGGGTGGGACAGGGAAATTAAATGAGCAGTTCTTC. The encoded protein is CASSWGGTGKLNEQFF.